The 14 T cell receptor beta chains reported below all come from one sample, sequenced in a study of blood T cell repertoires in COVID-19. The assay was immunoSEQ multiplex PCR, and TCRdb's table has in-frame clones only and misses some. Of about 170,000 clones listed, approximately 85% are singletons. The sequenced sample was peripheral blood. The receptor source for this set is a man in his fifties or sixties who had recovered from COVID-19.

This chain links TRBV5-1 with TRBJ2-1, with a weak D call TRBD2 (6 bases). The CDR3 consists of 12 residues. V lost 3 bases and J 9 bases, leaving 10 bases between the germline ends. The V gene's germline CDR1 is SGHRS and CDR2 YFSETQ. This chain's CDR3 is CASSSGEIEQFF. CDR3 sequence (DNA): TGCGCCAGCAGCTCGGGGGAGATTGAGCAGTTCTTC.

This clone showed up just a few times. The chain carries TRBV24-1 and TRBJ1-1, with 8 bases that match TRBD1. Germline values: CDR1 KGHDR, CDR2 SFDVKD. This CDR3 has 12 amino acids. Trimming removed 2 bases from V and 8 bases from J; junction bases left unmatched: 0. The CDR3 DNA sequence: TGTGCCACCAGTGATTGGACAGGGGAAGCTTTCTTT. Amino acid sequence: CATSDWTGEAFF.

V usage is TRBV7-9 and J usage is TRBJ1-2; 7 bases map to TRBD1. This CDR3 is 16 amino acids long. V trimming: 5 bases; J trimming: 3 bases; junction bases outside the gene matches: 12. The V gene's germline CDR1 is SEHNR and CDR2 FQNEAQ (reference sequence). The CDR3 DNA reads TGTGCCAGCAGCCCACCCCGGGGACAGAAATACTATGGCTACACCTTC. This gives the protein CASSPPRGQKYYGYTF.

CDR3 sequence reads: CASKPGQGDYNEQFF. In DNA, the CDR3 is TGTGCCAGCAAGCCGGGACAGGGAGACTACAATGAGCAGTTCTTC. The chain joins TRBV19 to TRBJ2-1, with 9 bases identical to TRBD1. The germline V gene has CDR1 LNHDA and CDR2 SQIVND (reference sequence). The CDR3 sequence is 15 residues long. The trim removed 9 bases at V and 3 bases at J, leaving 9 bases unmatched.

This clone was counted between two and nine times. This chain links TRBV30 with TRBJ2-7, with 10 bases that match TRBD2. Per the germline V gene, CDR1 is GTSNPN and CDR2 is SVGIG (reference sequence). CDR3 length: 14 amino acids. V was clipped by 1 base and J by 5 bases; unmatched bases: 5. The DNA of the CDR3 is TGTGCCTGGAGTGCGGGACTAGCGTCCCACGAGCAGTACTTC. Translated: CAWSAGLASHEQYF.

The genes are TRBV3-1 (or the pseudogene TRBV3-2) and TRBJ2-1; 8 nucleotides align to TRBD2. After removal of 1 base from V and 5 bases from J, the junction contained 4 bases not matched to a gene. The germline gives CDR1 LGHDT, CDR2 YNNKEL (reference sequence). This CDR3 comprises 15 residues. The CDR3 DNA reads TGTGCCAGCAGCCAAGGTTCGGGACTAGACAATGAGCAGTTCTTC. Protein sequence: CASSQGSGLDNEQFF.

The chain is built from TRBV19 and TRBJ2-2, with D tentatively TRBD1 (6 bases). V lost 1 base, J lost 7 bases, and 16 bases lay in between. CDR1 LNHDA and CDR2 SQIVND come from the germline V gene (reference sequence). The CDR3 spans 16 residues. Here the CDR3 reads CASSIGRQVHGGELFF. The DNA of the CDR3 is TGTGCCAGTAGTATAGGAAGACAGGTTCACGGCGGGGAGCTGTTTTTT.

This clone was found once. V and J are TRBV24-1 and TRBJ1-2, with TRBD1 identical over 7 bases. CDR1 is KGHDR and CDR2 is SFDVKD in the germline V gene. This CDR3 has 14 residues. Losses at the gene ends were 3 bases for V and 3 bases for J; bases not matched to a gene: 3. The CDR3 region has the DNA TGTGCCACCAGTGATATACAGGGGCACTATGGCTACACCTTC. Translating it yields CATSDIQGHYGYTF.

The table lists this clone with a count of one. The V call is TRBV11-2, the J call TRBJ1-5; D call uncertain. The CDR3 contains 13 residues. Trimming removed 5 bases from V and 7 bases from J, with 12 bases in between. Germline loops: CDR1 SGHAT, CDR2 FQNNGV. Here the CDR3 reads CASSAQEFQPQHF. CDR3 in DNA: TGTGCCAGCAGCGCCCAGGAATTCCAGCCCCAGCATTTT.

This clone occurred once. In nucleotides, the CDR3 is TGTGCCAGCAGATCTATGGGGCCAGGGGCTAGCACAGATACGCAGTATTTT. Amino acid sequence: CASRSMGPGASTDTQYF. This chain connects TRBV2 to TRBJ2-3, with D possibly matching TRBD1 (6 bases). Germline values: CDR1 SNHLY, CDR2 FYNNEI. V was pared by 6 bases and J by 0 bases, with 19 bases between. The CDR3 has 17 residues.

The chain's CDR3 is CAIKSGMNEQFF. CDR3 nucleotide sequence: TGTGCCATCAAGTCGGGGATGAATGAGCAGTTCTTC. The gene calls are TRBV10-3 and TRBJ2-1; TRBD2 is a possible D gene (5 bases). Per the germline V gene, CDR1 is ENHRY and CDR2 is SYGVKD. The germline V and J ends were trimmed by 7 bases and 7 bases, with 11 bases remaining between them. The CDR3 covers 12 residues.

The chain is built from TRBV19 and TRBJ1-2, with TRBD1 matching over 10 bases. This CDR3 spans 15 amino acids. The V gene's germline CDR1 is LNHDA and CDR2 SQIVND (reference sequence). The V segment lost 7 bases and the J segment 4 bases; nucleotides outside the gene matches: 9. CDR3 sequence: CASKNRDRGVYGYTF. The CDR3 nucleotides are TGTGCCAGTAAAAACCGGGACAGGGGCGTCTATGGCTACACCTTC.

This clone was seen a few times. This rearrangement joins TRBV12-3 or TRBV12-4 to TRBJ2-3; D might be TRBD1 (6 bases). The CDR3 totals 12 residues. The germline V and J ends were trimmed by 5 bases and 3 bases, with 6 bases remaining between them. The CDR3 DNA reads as TGTGCCAGCAGTCAGGGGACAGATACGCAGTATTTT. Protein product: CASSQGTDTQYF.

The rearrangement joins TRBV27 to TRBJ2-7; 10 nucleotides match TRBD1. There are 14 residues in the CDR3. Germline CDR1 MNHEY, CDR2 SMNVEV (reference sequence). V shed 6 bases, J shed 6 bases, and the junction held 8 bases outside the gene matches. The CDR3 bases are TGTGCCAGCAGCCCGAGGACAGGGGGGCGCGAGCAGTACTTC. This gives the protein CASSPRTGGREQYF.